These T cell receptor beta chains were read from a single sample in a study of shared clonotypes between healthy human individuals. Measured with immunoSEQ multiplex PCR; TCRdb has only the in-frame clones, and not every one. The sample has about 2.1 million clones, around 93% seen once. Sample: naive CD8+ T cells from PBMCs. All receptors come from a man aged 18 to 29 in good health. Some clones in this sample may be carry-over from other donors' samples. The CDR3 runs from the conserved cysteine through the conserved F or W. Each record gives: V gene, clone size, D gene, J gene, CDR3 protein, CDR3 DNA. D genes are given only for firm matches. Clone size is given for some rows only: seen once, a few or many times, or a class if the clone is expanded.

TRBV7-2	NA	TRBD2	TRBJ2-1	CASSLRTSDFNEQFF	TGTGCCAGCAGCTTACGGACTAGCGATTTCAATGAGCAGTTCTTC
TRBV4-2	NA	NA	TRBJ2-2	CASSRSARGFNTGELFF	TGTGCCAGCAGCCGGTCGGCTAGGGGATTCAACACCGGGGAGCTGTTTTTT
TRBV29-1	NA	NA	TRBJ2-2	CSVADIPPRELFF	TGCAGCGTGGCGGACATCCCACCTAGGGAGCTGTTTTTT
TRBV4-1	NA	TRBD2	TRBJ2-1	CASSQDRDEREWDEQFF	TGCGCCAGCAGCCAAGATAGAGACGAGCGGGAGTGGGATGAGCAGTTCTTC
TRBV6-1	few	NA	TRBJ2-7	CASTQLGRIYEQYF	TGTGCCAGCACCCAACTGGGCAGGATCTACGAGCAGTACTTC
TRBV6-1	once	TRBD1	TRBJ1-1	CASSEPAPGGTTEAFF	TGTGCCAGCAGTGAGCCTGCTCCAGGGGGGACCACTGAAGCTTTCTTT
TRBV2	NA	TRBD2	TRBJ2-3	CASSEALAGLYTDTQYF	TGTGCCAGCAGTGAAGCGCTAGCGGGGCTGTACACAGATACGCAGTATTTT
TRBV7-9	NA	NA	TRBJ2-3	CASSRTDTQYF	TGTGCCAGCAGTCGAACAGATACGCAGTATTTT
TRBV27	NA	NA	TRBJ1-5	CASSLGWSGQPQHF	TGTGCCAGCAGTTTAGGTTGGTCGGGTCAGCCCCAGCATTTT
TRBV28	NA	TRBD1	TRBJ2-7	CASSLLGGQGTYGSYEQYF	TGTGCCAGCAGTTTATTAGGGGGACAGGGGACCTATGGCTCCTACGAGCAGTACTTC
TRBV4-2	once	NA	TRBJ2-1	CASSQDARGDEQFF	TGTGCCAGCAGCCAAGACGCTAGGGGGGATGAGCAGTTCTTC
TRBV7-9	NA	NA	TRBJ1-5	CASSTWDSGQPQHF	TGTGCCAGCAGCACCTGGGACTCGGGACAGCCCCAGCATTTT
TRBV28	NA	NA	TRBJ2-2	CASSSNPTGELFF	TGTGCCAGCAGCTCAAACCCGACCGGGGAGCTGTTTTTT
TRBV2	NA	TRBD2	TRBJ2-2	CASRDGGAAGELFF	TGTGCCAGCAGGGACGGGGGGGCCGCCGGGGAGCTGTTTTTT
TRBV10-3	NA	TRBD2	TRBJ2-7	CAISELGLAGEAGDEQYF	TGTGCCATCAGTGAATTAGGACTAGCGGGAGAGGCTGGGGACGAGCAGTACTTC